A selection of T cell receptor beta chains follows, all from one sample in a study of monozygotic twins with inflammatory bowel disease. For each CDR3 protein, TCRdb gives one entry from its re-call of the 5' RACE reads, without DNA. Its table records approximately 380,000 distinct CDR3 sequences. Sequenced sample: blood. The receptors derive from a human donor with ulcerative colitis or Crohn's disease, or a healthy co-twin of an affected twin (not recorded which). Both conserved end residues are part of each CDR3. The order of the fields is V gene, J gene, CDR3 protein.

v_gene: TRBV29-1
j_gene: TRBJ2-1
CDR3aa: CSDLSSYNEQFF

v_gene: TRBV5-1
j_gene: TRBJ2-1
CDR3aa: CASSAGVLSSYNEQFF

v_gene: TRBV7-9
j_gene: TRBJ2-4
CDR3aa: CASSLVTGGPKNIQYF

v_gene: TRBV18
j_gene: TRBJ2-5
CDR3aa: CASSPLSGTRETQYF

v_gene: TRBV11-2
j_gene: TRBJ1-5
CDR3aa: CASSRDRFNQPQHF

v_gene: TRBV4-3
j_gene: TRBJ1-5
CDR3aa: CASSQDYRGRIQPQHF

v_gene: TRBV7-8
j_gene: TRBJ2-7
CDR3aa: CASSLAARGGEQYF

v_gene: TRBV7-6
j_gene: TRBJ1-1
CDR3aa: CASSLGLQGGTEAFF

v_gene: TRBV9
j_gene: TRBJ2-1
CDR3aa: CASSETTSGRNNEQFF

v_gene: TRBV24-1
j_gene: TRBJ2-7
CDR3aa: CATSNRGPSYEQYF

v_gene: TRBV25-1
j_gene: TRBJ1-6
CDR3aa: CASSSDRGESDSPLHF

v_gene: TRBV5-1
j_gene: TRBJ2-5
CDR3aa: CASSLATDETQYF

v_gene: TRBV5-1
j_gene: TRBJ2-1
CDR3aa: CASSQLATNNEQFF

v_gene: TRBV6-1
j_gene: TRBJ2-2
CDR3aa: CASSEVVRGGPNTGELFF

v_gene: TRBV5-1
j_gene: TRBJ2-7
CDR3aa: CASSFQGDLYEQYF

v_gene: TRBV4-2
j_gene: TRBJ2-4
CDR3aa: CASSPTTGSRYSIDIQYF

v_gene: TRBV11-1
j_gene: TRBJ1-6
CDR3aa: CASSPNFSGRGGSLHF

v_gene: TRBV3-1
j_gene: TRBJ1-2
CDR3aa: CASSPTPGNYGYTF

v_gene: TRBV4-1
j_gene: TRBJ2-6
CDR3aa: CASSQVGGVRGANVLTF

v_gene: TRBV6-1
j_gene: TRBJ2-1
CDR3aa: CACRGAGGVSYNEQFF

v_gene: TRBV24-1
j_gene: TRBJ2-2
CDR3aa: CATSDLQRQNTGELFF

v_gene: TRBV28
j_gene: TRBJ2-3
CDR3aa: CASSFKAGVADTQYF

v_gene: TRBV7-8
j_gene: TRBJ1-5
CDR3aa: CASSVRSGTGGRRNQPQHF

v_gene: TRBV5-1
j_gene: TRBJ1-2
CDR3aa: CASTPGGPLRGYTF

v_gene: TRBV12-3/TRBV12-4
j_gene: TRBJ2-3
CDR3aa: CASSDHSGGTDTQYF

v_gene: TRBV13
j_gene: TRBJ2-4
CDR3aa: CASSGRESLAKNIQYF

v_gene: TRBV11-3
j_gene: TRBJ2-7
CDR3aa: CASSLDSALDEQYF

v_gene: TRBV7-2
j_gene: TRBJ1-2
CDR3aa: CASSYSAYGYTF

v_gene: TRBV12-3/TRBV12-4
j_gene: TRBJ2-7
CDR3aa: CASRPPGGEQYF

v_gene: TRBV20-1
j_gene: TRBJ2-1
CDR3aa: CSAQGLINNEQFF

v_gene: TRBV11-1
j_gene: TRBJ1-2
CDR3aa: CASSPGQGSGYTF

v_gene: TRBV11-2
j_gene: TRBJ2-3
CDR3aa: CASSLETGSTQYF

v_gene: TRBV5-1
j_gene: TRBJ2-5
CDR3aa: CASSPDSTQETQYF

v_gene: TRBV4-1
j_gene: TRBJ2-1
CDR3aa: CASSFSGTSGGRGEQFF

v_gene: TRBV19
j_gene: TRBJ2-1
CDR3aa: CASSPTGQSYNEQFF

v_gene: TRBV5-1
j_gene: TRBJ2-1
CDR3aa: CASSLLAGEYNEQFF

v_gene: TRBV6-5
j_gene: TRBJ1-2
CDR3aa: CASSYGAGQGYTF

v_gene: TRBV19
j_gene: TRBJ2-2
CDR3aa: CASSIPGLTGELFF

v_gene: TRBV18
j_gene: TRBJ2-2
CDR3aa: CASSHRGRTSGTTGELFF

v_gene: TRBV5-1
j_gene: TRBJ2-5
CDR3aa: CASSLDREKETQYF

v_gene: TRBV2
j_gene: TRBJ1-6
CDR3aa: CASSSDRTDNSPLHF

v_gene: TRBV12-3/TRBV12-4
j_gene: TRBJ2-6
CDR3aa: CASSVGGSGANVLTF

v_gene: TRBV20-1
j_gene: TRBJ1-2
CDR3aa: CSATSPEGRGYTF

v_gene: TRBV3-1
j_gene: TRBJ2-7
CDR3aa: CASSQEEYEQYF

v_gene: TRBV4-3
j_gene: TRBJ2-5
CDR3aa: CASSPERTETQYF

v_gene: TRBV25-1
j_gene: TRBJ1-6
CDR3aa: CASNEGGPQRINSPLHF

v_gene: TRBV7-2
j_gene: TRBJ2-4
CDR3aa: CASSAQGTLAKNIQYF

v_gene: TRBV4-3
j_gene: TRBJ2-3
CDR3aa: CASSQTGGEDTQYF

v_gene: TRBV20-1
j_gene: TRBJ2-6
CDR3aa: CSARDHGQILPSLAGANVLTF

v_gene: TRBV12-3/TRBV12-4
j_gene: TRBJ1-5
CDR3aa: CASRVGFSGQPQHF